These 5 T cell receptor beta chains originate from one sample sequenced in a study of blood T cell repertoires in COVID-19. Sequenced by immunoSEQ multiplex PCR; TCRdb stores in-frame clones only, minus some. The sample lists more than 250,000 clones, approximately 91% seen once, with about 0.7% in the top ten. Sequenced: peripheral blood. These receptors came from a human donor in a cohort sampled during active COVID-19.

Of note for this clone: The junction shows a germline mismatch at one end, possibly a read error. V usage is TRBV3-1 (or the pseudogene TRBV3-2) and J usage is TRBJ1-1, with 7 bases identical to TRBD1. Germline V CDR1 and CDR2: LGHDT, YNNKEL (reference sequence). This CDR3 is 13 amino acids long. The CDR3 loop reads CASSQDTRGKPSF. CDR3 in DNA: TGTGCCAGCAGCCAAGATACCAGGGGGAAGCCAAGCTTT.

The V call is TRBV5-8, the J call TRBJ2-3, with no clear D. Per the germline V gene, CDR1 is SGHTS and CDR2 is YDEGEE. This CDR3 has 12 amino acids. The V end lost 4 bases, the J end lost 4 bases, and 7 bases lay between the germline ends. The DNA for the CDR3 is TGTGCCAGCAGCGGGCCGGCAGATACGCAGTATTTT. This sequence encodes CASSGPADTQYF.

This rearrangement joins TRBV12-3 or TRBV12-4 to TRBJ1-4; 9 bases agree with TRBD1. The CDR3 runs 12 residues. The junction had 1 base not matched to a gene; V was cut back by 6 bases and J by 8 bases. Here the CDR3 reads CASRTGGEKLFF. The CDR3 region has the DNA TGTGCCAGCAGGACAGGGGGGGAAAAACTGTTTTTT.

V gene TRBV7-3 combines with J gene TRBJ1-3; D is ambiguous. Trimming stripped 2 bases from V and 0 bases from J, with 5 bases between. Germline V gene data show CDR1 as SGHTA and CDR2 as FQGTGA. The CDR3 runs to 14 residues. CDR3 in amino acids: CASSLSSSGNTIYF. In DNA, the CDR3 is TGTGCCAGCAGCTTATCCAGCTCTGGAAACACCATATATTTT.

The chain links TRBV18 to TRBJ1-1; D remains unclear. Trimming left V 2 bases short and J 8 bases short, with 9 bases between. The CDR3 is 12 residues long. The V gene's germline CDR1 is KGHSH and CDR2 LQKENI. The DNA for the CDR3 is TGTGCCAGCTCACCAACCTCTCAGGAAGCTTTCTTT. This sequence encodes CASSPTSQEAFF.